One sample yielded the 20 T cell receptor beta chains listed below, sequenced in a study of cytomegalovirus exposure and HLA in healthy donors. 60 Vbeta and 13 Jbeta primers were used in PCR. The assay was immunoSEQ multiplex PCR, and TCRdb's table has in-frame clones only and misses some. The table includes some 170,000 clones, 70% to 80% detected once. Sequencing was performed on PBMCs. Source of these receptors: a woman aged 45-65 years in good health and CMV-seronegative.

The chain recombines TRBV7-9 with TRBJ2-7, with TRBD1 identical over 9 bases. The CDR3 sequence is 14 residues long. V dropped 5 bases and J dropped 2; count of bases not matched to a gene: 4. The V gene's germline CDR1 is SEHNR and CDR2 FQNEAQ (reference sequence). This CDR3 is CASSVGQGTYEQYF. As DNA, the CDR3 is TGTGCCAGCAGCGTAGGACAGGGGACCTACGAGCAGTACTTC.

This sequence joins TRBV28 and TRBJ2-1; 11 bases agree with TRBD2. Trimming took 2 bases from V and 5 from J; bases not matched to a gene: 14. The CDR3 contains 19 residues. CDR1 MDHEN and CDR2 SYDVKM come from the germline V gene. The CDR3 bases are TGTGCCAGCAGTTTAATTCGGGTAGCGGGAGGGTTTTTTGACAATGAGCAGTTCTTC. This sequence encodes CASSLIRVAGGFFDNEQFF. The variable domain in full, completed from reference TRBV28 and TRBJ2-1, reads DVKVTQSSRYLVKRTGEKVFLECVQDMDHENMFWYRQDPGLGLRLIYFSYDVKMKEKGDIPEGYSVSREKKERFSLILESASTNQTSMYLCASSLIRVAGGFFDNEQFFGPGTRLTVL.

The V call is TRBV27, the J call TRBJ2-2; 9 bases fit TRBD2. With 3 bases clipped from V and 5 bases from J, the junction kept 1 base outside the gene matches. The germline V gene encodes CDR1 MNHEY and CDR2 SMNVEV (reference sequence). This CDR3 contains 14 residues. CDR3 sequence reads: CASSLAGGTGELFF. The CDR3 region has the DNA TGTGCCAGCAGTTTGGCGGGGGGGACCGGGGAGCTGTTTTTT.

The chain is built from TRBV4-3 and TRBJ1-6, with D tentatively TRBD1 (5 bases). Trimming shortened V by 0 bases and J by 0 bases, and 9 bases separated the two germline ends. Germline V gene data show CDR1 as LGHNA and CDR2 as YSLEER. This CDR3 contains 17 residues. In DNA, the CDR3 is TGCGCCAGCAGCCAAGATCACGACAGCTCCTATAATTCACCCCTCCACTTT. Translation: CASSQDHDSSYNSPLHF.

V is TRBV5-1 and J is TRBJ2-7; tentatively, D is TRBD2 (5 bases). V was shortened by 0 bases and J by 4 bases, with 14 bases between the two germline ends. CDR1 is SGHRS and CDR2 is YFSETQ in the germline V gene. The CDR3 has 15 amino acids. The CDR3 spells CASSLEPGRVYEQYF. DNA of the CDR3: TGCGCCAGCAGCTTGGAACCGGGAAGGGTATACGAGCAGTACTTC.

The rearrangement uses TRBV19 and TRBJ1-2, with D perhaps matching TRBD1 (5 bases). V lost 0 bases, J lost 7 bases, and 12 bases lay in between. The CDR3 has 14 amino acids. The germline V gene has CDR1 LNHDA and CDR2 SQIVND (reference sequence). The DNA of the CDR3 is TGTGCCAGTAGTATAGAAGGGGACTGGAGTGGCTACACCTTC. It codes for CASSIEGDWSGYTF.

As DNA, the CDR3 is TGTGCCAGCTCACCGAGTCCAGGTTTGGTCCTCTCTCGCCGGGGCTACACCTTC. Its protein product is CASSPSPGLVLSRRGYTF. The rearrangement links TRBV18 to TRBJ1-2; D gene unclear. Between the trimmed V and J ends, which lost 3 bases and 8 bases, there was a span of 28 bases. The CDR3 has 18 residues. Germline assignment: CDR1 KGHSH and CDR2 LQKENI.

This rearrangement joins TRBV6-5 to TRBJ2-2; TRBD2 matches at 8 bases. V trimming: 0 bases; J trimming: 7 bases; junction bases outside the gene matches: 7. CDR3 length: 16 amino acids. The germline V gene has CDR1 MNHEY and CDR2 SVGAGI. CDR3 nucleotides: TGTGCCAGCAGTTACTCGAACACGGGAGGGGTCGGGGAGCTGTTTTTT. As protein: CASSYSNTGGVGELFF.

V is TRBV15 and J is TRBJ1-1, with D uncertain. Trimming removed 0 bases at V and 7 bases at J, with 15 bases between. This CDR3 region has 15 residues. Germline assignment: CDR1 LNHNV and CDR2 YYDKDF (reference sequence). The CDR3 protein is CATSRDGGEAVEAFF. The CDR3 DNA sequence: TGTGCCACCAGCAGAGATGGCGGAGAGGCAGTTGAAGCTTTCTTT.

In the case of this clone: Other DNA sequences from this sample encode an identical CDR3 as well. The rearrangement joins TRBV19 to TRBJ2-1; D is unresolved. The germline CDR1 and CDR2 sequences are LNHDA and SQIVND (reference sequence). The V and J ends lost 0 bases and 4 bases respectively, with 4 bases between them. The CDR3 is 13 amino acids. The CDR3 protein is CASSIDRYNEQFF. CDR3 in DNA: TGTGCCAGTAGTATAGACAGGTACAATGAGCAGTTCTTC.

The V call is TRBV5-6, the J call TRBJ2-1, with D possibly being TRBD2 (7 bases). The V gene lost 1 base and the J gene lost 8 bases, with 22 bases spanning the gap. This CDR3 spans 17 amino acids. The germline V gene encodes CDR1 SGHDT and CDR2 YYEEEE. The CDR3 nucleotides read TGTGCCAGCAGCTTGTTCGCAGGGGAGGGCCGCTCGGATGAGCAGTTCTTC. Protein product: CASSLFAGEGRSDEQFF.

The chain carries TRBV27 and TRBJ1-2, with 7 bases matching TRBD1. CDR3 length equals 12 residues. Per germline, CDR1 MNHEY and CDR2 SMNVEV (reference sequence). Losses at the gene ends were 5 bases for V and 5 bases for J; bases not matched to a gene: 2. CDR3 sequence (DNA): TGTGCCAGCAGTCCGACAGGGTATGGCTACACCTTC. Translation: CASSPTGYGYTF.

V gene TRBV19 combines with J gene TRBJ1-4; the match to TRBD1 covers 9 bases. CDR3 size: 15 residues. Germline assignment: CDR1 LNHDA and CDR2 SQIVND (reference sequence). The trim removed 1 base at V and 7 bases at J, leaving 4 bases unmatched. In nucleotides, the CDR3 is TGTGCCAGTAGTATAGTCGACAGGGGGGCTGAAAAACTGTTTTTT. Its translation is CASSIVDRGAEKLFF.

The chain uses TRBV2 and TRBJ2-7; D is possibly TRBD1 (5 bases). Trimming took off 7 bases at V and 5 bases at J, with 12 bases between the two ends. This CDR3 is 12 amino acids long. CDR1 and CDR2 (germline): SNHLY, FYNNEI. The CDR3, as DNA: TGTGCCAGCATATCTAGGGGCAACGAGCAGTACTTC. Amino acids: CASISRGNEQYF. Supplemented by reference TRBV2 and TRBJ2-7, the full variable domain reads EPEVTQTPSHQVTQMGQEVILRCVPISNHLYFYWYRQILGQKVEFLVSFYNNEISEKSEIFDDQFSVERPDGSNFTLKIRSTKLEDSAMYFCASISRGNEQYFGPGTRLTVT.

V usage is TRBV6-5 and J usage is TRBJ1-1; TRBD1 is a possible D gene (5 bases). Germline values: CDR1 MNHEY, CDR2 SVGAGI. This CDR3 is 14 amino acids long. The ends were cut back, 4 bases at V and 9 bases at J, with 18 bases in the middle. The CDR3 DNA follows: TGTGCCAGCAGTTCCTTAGGGGCAGAAGGGAAAGCTTTCTTT. This encodes CASSSLGAEGKAFF.

The chain combines TRBV28 with TRBJ2-3; 9 bases line up with TRBD1. With V trimmed by 5 bases and J by 2 bases, 5 bases remained unmatched. The CDR3 contains 15 residues. The germline gives CDR1 MDHEN, CDR2 SYDVKM. The chain's CDR3 is CASSLQGANTDTQYF. CDR3 in DNA: TGTGCCAGCAGTCTACAGGGGGCGAACACAGATACGCAGTATTTT.

V and J are TRBV13 and TRBJ2-1; 9 positions agree with TRBD1. The trim removed 4 bases at V and 4 bases at J, leaving 5 bases unmatched. The CDR3 has 15 residues. Germline-derived CDR1 and CDR2 are PRHDT and FYEKMQ (reference sequence). The CDR3 bases are TGTGCCAGCAGCTCGACCGGGACAGGGTACAATGAGCAGTTCTTC. Protein sequence: CASSSTGTGYNEQFF.

V is TRBV5-1 and J is TRBJ1-3; D gene uncertain. The CDR3 runs 15 residues. The germline V and J ends were trimmed by 1 base and 0 bases, with 8 bases remaining between them. CDR1 is SGHRS, CDR2 YFSETQ, per germline. This chain's CDR3 is CASSLNRGSGNTIYF. The CDR3 region has the DNA TGCGCCAGCAGCTTGAACCGGGGCTCTGGAAACACCATATATTTT.

This clone was recorded only once. The gene calls are TRBV18 and TRBJ1-3; D is possibly TRBD1 (5 bases). Trimming removed 0 bases at V and 3 bases at J, with 9 bases between. Germline assignment: CDR1 KGHSH and CDR2 LQKENI. The CDR3 contains 15 residues. CDR3: CASSPPGGFGNTIYF. CDR3 in DNA: TGTGCCAGCTCACCACCGGGGGGTTTTGGAAACACCATATATTTT.

This clone was observed once. The V gene is TRBV28, the J gene TRBJ1-4, with D possibly being TRBD1 (5 bases). Trimming shortened V by 2 bases and J by 7 bases, and 14 bases separated the two germline ends. Germline lookup yields CDR1 MDHEN and CDR2 SYDVKM. The CDR3 covers 15 residues. CDR3 DNA: TGTGCCAGCAGTTTAAGTTCCGGGGGGAGTGAAAAACTGTTTTTT. It encodes CASSLSSGGSEKLFF.